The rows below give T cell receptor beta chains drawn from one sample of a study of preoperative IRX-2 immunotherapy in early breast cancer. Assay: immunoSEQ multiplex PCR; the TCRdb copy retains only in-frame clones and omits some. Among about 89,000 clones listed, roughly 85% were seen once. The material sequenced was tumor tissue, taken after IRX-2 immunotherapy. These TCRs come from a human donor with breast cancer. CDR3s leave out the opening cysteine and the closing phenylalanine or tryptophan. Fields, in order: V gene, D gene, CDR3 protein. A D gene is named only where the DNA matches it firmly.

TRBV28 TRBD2 ASSLVRGAGELF
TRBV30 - AWSVRGEAF
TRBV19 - ASSNGQETQY
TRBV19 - ASSPWTASLAADTQY
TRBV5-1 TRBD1 ASSVGQGFDSDGLF
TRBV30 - AWSMGDREKLF
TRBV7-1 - ASSPQGGGANVLT
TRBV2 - ASSFITGELF
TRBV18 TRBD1 ASSPGTGGGDEQF
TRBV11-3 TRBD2 ASLSGSSTDTQY
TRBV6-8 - ASSEGGGDNQPQH
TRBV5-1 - ASSLDSGLTGEKLF
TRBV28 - ASSSKKSDSYNEQF
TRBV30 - AWSVTRTDTQY
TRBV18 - ASSPLGRVNTGELF
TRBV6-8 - AINAGDGANVLT
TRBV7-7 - ASSFRDPYNEQF
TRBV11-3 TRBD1 ASSLIRDSNYGYT
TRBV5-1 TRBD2 ASSLQGLAGAEQF
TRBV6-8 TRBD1 ASSYSTGTGGLHTEAF
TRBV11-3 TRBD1 ASSRGTGSLQPQH
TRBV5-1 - ASSLGDIYNEQF
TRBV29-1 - SVEDGDSNQPQH
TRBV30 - AWSDGGNNQPQH
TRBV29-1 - SVEQGGNEQF
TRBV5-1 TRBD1 ASNLSPGQGASGELF
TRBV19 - ASRSIYEQF
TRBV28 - ASSLSRIGSAF
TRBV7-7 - ASSLGTAYNEQF
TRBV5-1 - ASSSGSNTGELF
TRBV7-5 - ASSQGRTESYGYT
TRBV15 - ATSRDGWGDTQY
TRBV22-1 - ASTWGGTYSGNTIY
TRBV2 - ASRGRRVTEAF
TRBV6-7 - ASSNSYEQY
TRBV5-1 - ASSLQGQETGNTIY
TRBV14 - ASSQDQIRTDTQY
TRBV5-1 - ASSLAAPRDEQF
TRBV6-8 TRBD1 ASSPTGPSEDTQY
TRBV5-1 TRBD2 ASSFTSGRAFYNEQF
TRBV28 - ASSLRTVAKNIQY
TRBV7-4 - ASSLGGGNTIY
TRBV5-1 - ASSSGPIAQSYNSPLH
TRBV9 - ASSVGTGDQPQH
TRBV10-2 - ASTLGGRETQY